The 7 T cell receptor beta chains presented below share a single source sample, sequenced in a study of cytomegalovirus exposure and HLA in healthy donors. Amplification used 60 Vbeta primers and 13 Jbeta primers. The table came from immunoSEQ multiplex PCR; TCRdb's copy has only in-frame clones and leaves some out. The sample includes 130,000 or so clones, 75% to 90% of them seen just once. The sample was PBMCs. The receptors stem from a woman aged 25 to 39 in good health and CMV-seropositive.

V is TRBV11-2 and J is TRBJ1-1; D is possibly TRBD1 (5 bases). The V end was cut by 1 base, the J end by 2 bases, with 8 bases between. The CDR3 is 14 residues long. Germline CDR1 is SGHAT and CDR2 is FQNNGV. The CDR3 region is CASSLGGVNTEAFF. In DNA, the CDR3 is TGTGCCAGCAGCTTAGGGGGGGTTAACACTGAAGCTTTCTTT.

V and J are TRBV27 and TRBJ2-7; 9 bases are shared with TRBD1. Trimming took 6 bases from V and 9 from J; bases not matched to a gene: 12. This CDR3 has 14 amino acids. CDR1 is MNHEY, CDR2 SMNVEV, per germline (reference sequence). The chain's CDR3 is CASSGNRGLLGQYF. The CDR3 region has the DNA TGTGCCAGCAGCGGCAACAGGGGGCTTCTGGGGCAGTACTTC.

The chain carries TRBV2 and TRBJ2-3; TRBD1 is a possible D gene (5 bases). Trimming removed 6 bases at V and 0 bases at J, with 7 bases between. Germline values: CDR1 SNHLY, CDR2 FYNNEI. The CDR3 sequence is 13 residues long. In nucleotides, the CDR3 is TGTGCCAGCAGAAGGGGTAGCACAGATACGCAGTATTTT. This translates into CASRRGSTDTQYF.

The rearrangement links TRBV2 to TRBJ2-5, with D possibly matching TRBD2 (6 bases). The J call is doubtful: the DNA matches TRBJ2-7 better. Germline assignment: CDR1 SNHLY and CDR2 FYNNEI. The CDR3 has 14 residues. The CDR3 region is CASSESGLRNEQYF. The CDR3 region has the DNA TGTGCCAGCAGTGAGAGCGGGCTTCGCAACGAGCAGTACTTC.

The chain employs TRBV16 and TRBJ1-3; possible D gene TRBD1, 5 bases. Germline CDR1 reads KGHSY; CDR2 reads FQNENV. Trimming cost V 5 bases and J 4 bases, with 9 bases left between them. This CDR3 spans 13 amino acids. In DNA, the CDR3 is TGTGCCAGCAGCGATAACAGGGGAAACACCATATATTTT. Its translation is CASSDNRGNTIYF.

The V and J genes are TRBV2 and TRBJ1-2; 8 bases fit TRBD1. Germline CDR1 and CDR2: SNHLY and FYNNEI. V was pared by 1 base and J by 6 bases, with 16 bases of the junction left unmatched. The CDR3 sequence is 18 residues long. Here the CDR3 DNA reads TGTGCCAGCAGTGAAGAGGGGGACAGGTGGACAAGGGGGGATGGCTACACCTTC. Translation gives CASSEEGDRWTRGDGYTF.

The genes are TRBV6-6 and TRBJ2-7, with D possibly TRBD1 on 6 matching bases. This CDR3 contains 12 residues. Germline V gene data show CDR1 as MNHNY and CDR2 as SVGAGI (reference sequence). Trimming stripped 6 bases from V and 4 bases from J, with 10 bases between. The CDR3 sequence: CASSRTGYEQYF. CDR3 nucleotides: TGTGCCAGCAGCCGCACAGGGTACGAGCAGTACTTC.